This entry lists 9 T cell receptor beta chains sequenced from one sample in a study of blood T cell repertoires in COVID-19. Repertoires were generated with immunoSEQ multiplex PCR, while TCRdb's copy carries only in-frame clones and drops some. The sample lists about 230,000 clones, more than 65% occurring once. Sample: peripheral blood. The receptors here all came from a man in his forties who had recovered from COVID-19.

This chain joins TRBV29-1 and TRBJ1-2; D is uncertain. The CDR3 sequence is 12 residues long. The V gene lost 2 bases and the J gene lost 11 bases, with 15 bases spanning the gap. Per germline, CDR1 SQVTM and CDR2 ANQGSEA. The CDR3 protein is CSVEYRLSGYTF. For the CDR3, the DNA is TGCAGCGTTGAATACAGACTCTCGGGATACACCTTC.

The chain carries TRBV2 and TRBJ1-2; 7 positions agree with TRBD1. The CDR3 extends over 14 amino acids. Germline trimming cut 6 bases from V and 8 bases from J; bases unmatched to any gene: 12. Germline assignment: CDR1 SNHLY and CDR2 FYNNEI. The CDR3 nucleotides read TGTGCCAGCAGCATCCTCCGACAGGGAGAGGGCTACACCTTC. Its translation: CASSILRQGEGYTF. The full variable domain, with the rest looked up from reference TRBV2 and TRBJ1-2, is EPEVTQTPSHQVTQMGQEVILRCVPISNHLYFYWYRQILGQKVEFLVSFYNNEISEKSEIFDDQFSVERPDGSNFTLKIRSTKLEDSAMYFCASSILRQGEGYTFGSGTRLTVV.

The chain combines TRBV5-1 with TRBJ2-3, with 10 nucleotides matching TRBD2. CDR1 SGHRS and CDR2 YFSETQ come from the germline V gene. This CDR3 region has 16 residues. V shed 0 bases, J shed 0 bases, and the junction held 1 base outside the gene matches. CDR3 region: CASSLGTSGSTDTQYF. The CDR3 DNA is TGCGCCAGCAGCTTGGGGACTAGCGGTAGCACAGATACGCAGTATTTT.

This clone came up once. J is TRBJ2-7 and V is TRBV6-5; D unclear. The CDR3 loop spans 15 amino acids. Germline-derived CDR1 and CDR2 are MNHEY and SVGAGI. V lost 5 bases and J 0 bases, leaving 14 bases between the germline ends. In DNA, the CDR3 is TGTGCCAGCAGTCGGGTGTACACGAGCTCCTACGAGCAGTACTTC. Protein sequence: CASSRVYTSSYEQYF.

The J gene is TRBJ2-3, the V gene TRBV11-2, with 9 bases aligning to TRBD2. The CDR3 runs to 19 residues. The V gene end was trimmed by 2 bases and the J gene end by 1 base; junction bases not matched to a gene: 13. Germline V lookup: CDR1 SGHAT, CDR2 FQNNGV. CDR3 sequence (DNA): TGTGCCAGCAGCTTATCGGGCGGGAGGGCCCTTTGGCGCACAGATACGCAGTATTTT. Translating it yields CASSLSGGRALWRTDTQYF.

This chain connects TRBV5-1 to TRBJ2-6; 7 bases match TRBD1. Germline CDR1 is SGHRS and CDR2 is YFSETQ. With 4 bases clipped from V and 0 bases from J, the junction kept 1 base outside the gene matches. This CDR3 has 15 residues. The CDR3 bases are TGCGCCAGCAGCCGGGACAGCTCTGGGGCCAACGTCCTGACTTTC. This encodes CASSRDSSGANVLTF. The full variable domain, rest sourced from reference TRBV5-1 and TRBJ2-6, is KAGVTQTPRYLIKTRGQQVTLSCSPISGHRSVSWYQQTPGQGLQFLFEYFSETQRNKGNFPGRFSGRQFSNSRSEMNVSTLELGDSALYLCASSRDSSGANVLTFGAGSRLTVL.

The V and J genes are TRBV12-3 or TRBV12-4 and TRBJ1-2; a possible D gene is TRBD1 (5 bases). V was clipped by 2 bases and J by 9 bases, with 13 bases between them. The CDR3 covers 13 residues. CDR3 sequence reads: CASSLISGGSYTF. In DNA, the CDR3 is TGTGCCAGCAGTTTAATATCGGGGGGGAGCTACACCTTC.

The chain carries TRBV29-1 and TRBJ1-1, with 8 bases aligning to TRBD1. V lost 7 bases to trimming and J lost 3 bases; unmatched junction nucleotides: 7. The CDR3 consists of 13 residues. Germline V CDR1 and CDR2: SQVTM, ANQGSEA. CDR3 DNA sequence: TGCAGCGGTACAGGGGGTCTATACACTGAAGCTTTCTTT. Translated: CSGTGGLYTEAFF.

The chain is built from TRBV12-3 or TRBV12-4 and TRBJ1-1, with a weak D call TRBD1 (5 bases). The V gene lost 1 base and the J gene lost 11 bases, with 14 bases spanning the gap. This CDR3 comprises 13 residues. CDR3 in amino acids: CASSLVGREGAFF. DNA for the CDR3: TGTGCCAGCAGTTTAGTAGGCAGGGAGGGTGCTTTCTTT.